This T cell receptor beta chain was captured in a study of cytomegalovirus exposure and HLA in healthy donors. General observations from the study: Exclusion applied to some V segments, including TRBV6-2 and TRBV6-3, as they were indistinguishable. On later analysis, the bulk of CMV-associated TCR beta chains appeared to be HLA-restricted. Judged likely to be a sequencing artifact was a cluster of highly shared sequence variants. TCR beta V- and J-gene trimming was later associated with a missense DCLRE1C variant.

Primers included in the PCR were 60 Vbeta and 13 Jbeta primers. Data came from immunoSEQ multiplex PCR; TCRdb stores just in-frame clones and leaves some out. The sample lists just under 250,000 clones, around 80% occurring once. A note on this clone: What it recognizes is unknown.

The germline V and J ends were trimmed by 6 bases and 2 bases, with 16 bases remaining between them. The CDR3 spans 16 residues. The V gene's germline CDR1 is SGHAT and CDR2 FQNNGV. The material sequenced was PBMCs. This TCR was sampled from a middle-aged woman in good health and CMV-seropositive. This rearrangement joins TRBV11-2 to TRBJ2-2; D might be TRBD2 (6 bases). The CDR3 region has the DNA TGTGCCAGCAGGAGTTACCGGGACTTAAACACCGGGGAGCTGTTTTTT. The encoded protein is CASRSYRDLNTGELFF.